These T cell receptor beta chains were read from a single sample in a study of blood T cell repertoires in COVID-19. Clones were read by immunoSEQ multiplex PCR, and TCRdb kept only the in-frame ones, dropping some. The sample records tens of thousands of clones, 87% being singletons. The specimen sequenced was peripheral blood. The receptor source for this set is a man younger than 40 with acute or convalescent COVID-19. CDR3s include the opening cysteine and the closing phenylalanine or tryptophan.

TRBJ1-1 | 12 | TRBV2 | CASGRTGPEAFF
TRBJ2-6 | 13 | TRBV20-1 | CSASQAGANVLTF
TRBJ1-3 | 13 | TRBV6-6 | CAIQDRGGNTIYF
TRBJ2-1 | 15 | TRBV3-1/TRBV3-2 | CASSRDGRAFYEQFF
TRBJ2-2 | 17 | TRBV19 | CASFPLGDRGRTGELFF
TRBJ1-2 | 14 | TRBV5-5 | CASSFRDREHGYTF
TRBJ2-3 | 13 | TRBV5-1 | CASSWRSTDTQYF
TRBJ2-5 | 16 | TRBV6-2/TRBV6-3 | CASSYSVAGVRETQYF
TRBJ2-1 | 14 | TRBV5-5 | CASSPGLGDNEQFF
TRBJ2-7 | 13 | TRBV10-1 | CASQEQGRHEQYF
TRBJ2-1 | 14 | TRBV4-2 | CASSPWDSLPGQFF
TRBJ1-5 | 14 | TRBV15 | CATSRVSEGQPQHF
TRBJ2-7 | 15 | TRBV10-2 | CASSERQANSYEQYF
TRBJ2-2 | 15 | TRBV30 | CAWKRSYETTGELFF
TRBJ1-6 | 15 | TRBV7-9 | CASSLSRGLDSPLHF
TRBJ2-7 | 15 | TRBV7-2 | CASSLSFGTSYEQYF
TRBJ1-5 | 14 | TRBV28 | CASRLTGTGQPQHF
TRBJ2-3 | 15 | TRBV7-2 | CASSLSGRAVGTQYF
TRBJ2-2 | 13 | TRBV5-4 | CASSLDNSGELFF
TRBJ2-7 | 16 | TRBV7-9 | CASSLAGQGPTYEQYF
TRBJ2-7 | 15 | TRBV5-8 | CASSSDRGVSYEQYF
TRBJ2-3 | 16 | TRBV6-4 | CASSDSGGQGADTQYF
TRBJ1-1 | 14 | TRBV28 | CASSGTGANTEAFF
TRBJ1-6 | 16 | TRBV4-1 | CASSRPGVQKQSPLHF
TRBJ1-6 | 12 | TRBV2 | CASNRVNSPLHF
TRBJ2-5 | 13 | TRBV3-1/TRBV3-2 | CASSRQGSETQYF
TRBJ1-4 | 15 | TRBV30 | CAWSLGAGGAEKLFF
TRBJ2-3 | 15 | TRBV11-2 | CASSDAAGSGDTQYF